The text below deals with one T cell receptor (beta chain). No antigen is known for it. This record comes from a study of radiotherapy plus CTLA-4 blockade in lung cancer. General observations from the study: Early shifts in blood T cell clones, with interferon-beta, reportedly predicted response best.

V lost 0 bases to trimming and J lost 1 base, with 10 bases between them. Per germline, CDR1 SGHVS and CDR2 FNYEAQ. The CDR3 extends over 16 amino acids. Sequenced by immunoSEQ multiplex PCR; TCRdb stores in-frame clones only, minus some. The sample lists 40,000 to 50,000 clones; 82% were seen once. Here the sequenced sample was peripheral blood, taken from a patient treated with radiotherapy plus ipilimumab. The rearrangement links TRBV7-6 to TRBJ2-1, with D perhaps matching TRBD1 (5 bases). This clonotype originated in a human donor with non-small cell lung cancer who had stable disease on radiotherapy plus ipilimumab. The CDR3 DNA sequence: TGTGCCAGCAGCTTAGCAGGGGTAGATTCCTACAATGAGCAGTTCTTC. As protein: CASSLAGVDSYNEQFF.